This section outlines one TCR beta chain sequence together with its context. Its antigen remains unknown. The data are from a study of CXCR3-negative and CXCR3-positive naive CD8 T cells. Findings of the study overall: CXCR3-expressing naive cells carried TRB CDR3s more hydrophobic than those of CXCR3-negative naive cells. No difference in surface CD5 was seen between naive subsets, and TCR strength was inferred from TRB CDR3 properties.

UMI-labeled TRB cDNA libraries were prepared by 5' RACE. With the 5' RACE reads reprocessed, TCRdb shows one record per CDR3 protein and no DNA. The table gives fewer than 90,000 distinct CDR3 sequences; the top ten clones make up 1.6% of it. The CDR3 extends over 12 amino acids. The germline V gene has CDR1 SQVTM and CDR2 ANQGSEA. The sample comprised naive CXCR3- CD8+ T cells from blood. Subset in this sample: CD45RO-CCR7+CD27+CD95- naive CD8+ T cells lacking CXCR3 (TNR3-). This chain links TRBV29-1 with TRBJ1-1; TCRdb designates TRBD1, a call that cannot be tested without DNA. The clonotype originates from a human donor in good health. Some clones in this sample may be carry-over from other donors' samples. The CDR3 spells CSAEQGRTEAFF.